The entry that follows covers one T cell receptor (beta chain) sequence. This record comes from a study of blood T cell repertoires in COVID-19. Looking at the study overall: T cells, B-cell-depleted T cells, or PBMCs supplied cDNA or gDNA.

Seattle patient enrollment occurred during active infection, with longitudinal follow-up thereafter. The V gene's germline CDR1 is MGHRA and CDR2 YSYEKL. This CDR3 has 15 amino acids. The V gene lost 8 bases and the J gene lost 6 bases, with 20 bases spanning the gap. Repertoires were generated with immunoSEQ multiplex PCR, while TCRdb's copy carries only in-frame clones and drops some. The sample consists of roughly 350,000 clones, 75% to 90% of them appearing once. The V and J genes are TRBV4-1 and TRBJ2-1; a weak D match, TRBD1 (6 bases). The sequencing input was peripheral blood. The source of this sequence is a woman aged 45-60 years with COVID-19, enrolled during active disease. The CDR3 region has the DNA TGCGCCAGCGCAAGGACCGGGACACGCGGCAATGAGCAGTTCTTC. Amino acid sequence: CASARTGTRGNEQFF.